The 4 T cell receptor beta chains in this list originate from one sample, sequenced in a study of molecular identifiers for immune sequencing clone quantification. MiXCR, run by TCRdb on the PCR reads, gives a single entry per CDR3 protein. This repertoire shows over 90,000 distinct CDR3 sequences, 35% found once; its top ten account for about 9.1%. Sequenced input: naive CD8+ T cells from blood, with Jurkat cell RNA spiked in. Sample subset: FACS-sorted CD8+CD4-CCR7+CD45RA+ naive T cells. Every receptor here comes from a human donor in good health. Some libraries in this study had Jurkat cell RNA spiked in.

This clonotype occurred many times. CDR3 sequence (DNA): TGTGCCAGCAGCTTAGGACTAAGTTACGGGACAGGGGATACAGATACGCAGTATTTT. Translated, it gives CASSLGLSYGTGDTDTQYF. This chain links TRBV7-2 with TRBJ2-3; 10 bases agree with TRBD1. V dropped 1 base and J dropped 3; count of bases not matched to a gene: 13. Germline loops: CDR1 SGHTA, CDR2 FQGNSA. The CDR3 extends over 19 amino acids.

Regarding this clonotype: A much bigger clone sits one base away, suggesting this may be a read error. The chain recombines TRBV23-1 with TRBJ2-5, with 10 bases fitting TRBD2. TRBV23-1 is classed as an ORF, of uncertain function. The CDR3 length is 17 residues. This CDR3 reads CASSQFTSGNLQEPQYF. The DNA of the CDR3 is TGCGCCAGCAGTCAATTTACTAGCGGGAACCTACAAGAGCCCCAGTACTTC.

This clonotype was recorded a few times. The chain is built from TRBV2 and TRBJ2-7; D is tentatively TRBD1 or TRBD2 (5 bases each). There are 12 residues in the CDR3. Germline-derived CDR1 and CDR2 are SNHLY and FYNNEI. Trimming shortened V by 10 bases and J by 4 bases, and 14 bases separated the two germline ends. The CDR3 is CANLGRSYEQYF. CDR3 sequence (DNA): TGTGCCAACTTGGGACGGAGTTACGAGCAGTACTTC.

This clonotype was seen a handful of times. This is likely a read error, given that the CDR3 carries no conserved phenylalanine or tryptophan at its end. The DNA is left out, because the CDR3 cannot be placed on it with certainty; the CDR3 is given as TCRdb lists it. The genes are TRBV2 and TRBJ2-5; TRBD1 is the table's D call, not checked against the DNA. The CDR3 is 9 amino acids in total, end residues counted. CDR1 SNHLY and CDR2 FYNNEI come from the germline V gene. The CDR3: CAANTGGVT.